The 25 T cell receptor beta chains reported below all come from one sample, sequenced in a study of T cells in women clearing cervical HPV infection. This table comes from immunoSEQ multiplex PCR, and its TCRdb copy is limited to in-frame clones, with some not included. This table lists approximately 39,000 clones. Sequencing was performed on blood buffy coat. Receptors were obtained from a woman aged 18 to 75 with a cervical HPV16 infection that either progressed to CIN3+ or cleared (not recorded which).

Note on this clone: From the germline J gene comes the end of the CDR3, since the read stops 3 residues before it. The gene calls are TRBV4-2 and TRBJ1-4, with 8 bases aligning to TRBD1. Germline CDR1 LGHNA, CDR2 YNFKEQ. The length of the CDR3 is 14 residues. V lost 4 bases to trimming and J lost 2 bases; unmatched junction nucleotides: 0. The CDR3: CASSRTGTNEKLFF. The sequenced CDR3 bases are TGTGCCAGCAGCCGGACAGGGACTAATGAAAAA.

As concerns this clone: The read is 3 residues too short to cover the CDR3 end, so that end is filled in from the germline J gene. The V and J genes are TRBV28 and TRBJ2-3, with 8 bases lining up with TRBD2. J lost 0 bases, V lost 7 bases, and 18 bases had no gene match. The CDR3 runs 19 residues. The germline V gene encodes CDR1 MDHEN and CDR2 SYDVKM. The sequenced CDR3 bases are TGTGCCAGCACTCCTCATCCGGGACTAGGAAGAAGAAGCACAGATACG. It is translated as CASTPHPGLGRRSTDT. Given in full, the CDR3 is CASTPHPGLGRRSTDTQYF. Filled out from reference TRBV28 and TRBJ2-3, the complete variable domain reads DVKVTQSSRYLVKRTGEKVFLECVQDMDHENMFWYRQDPGLGLRLIYFSYDVKMKEKGDIPEGYSVSREKKERFSLILESASTNQTSMYLCASTPHPGLGRRSTDTQYFGPGTRLTVL.

In the case of this clone: The CDR3 end lies 3 residues beyond the end of the read and is filled in from the germline J gene. V is TRBV28 and J is TRBJ1-1; D is possibly TRBD1 (5 bases). Per the germline V gene, CDR1 is MDHEN and CDR2 is SYDVKM. Trimming stripped 7 bases from V and 2 bases from J, with 11 bases between. There are 13 residues in the CDR3. This CDR3 reads CASTWRGNTEAFF. The CDR3 bases that were read are TGTGCCAGCACCTGGAGGGGTAACACTGAA.

Here the CDR3 reads CASSQDFRLAVQETQYF. CDR3 bases read: TGTGCCAGCAGCCAAGATTTCAGGCTAGCGGTACAAGAGACC. V is TRBV3-1 (or the pseudogene TRBV3-2) and J is TRBJ2-5, with 7 bases lining up with TRBD2. The read ends 3 residues shy of where the CDR3 ends; the end is completed using the germline J gene. The CDR3 extends over 17 amino acids. Trimming cost V 0 bases and J 2 bases; bases outside gene matches: 9. CDR1 and CDR2 (germline): LGHDT, YNNKEL (reference sequence).

A note on this clone: The CDR3 end is not reached by the read, which stops 3 residues before it; the germline J gene fills it in. The rearrangement uses TRBV19 and TRBJ2-5, with TRBD1 matching over 7 bases. CDR1 and CDR2 (germline): LNHDA, SQIVND (reference sequence). The CDR3 sequence is 14 residues long. V dropped 1 base and J dropped 4; count of bases not matched to a gene: 3. The CDR3 loop reads CASSIAGTAETQYF. CDR3 bases read: TGTGCCAGTAGTATAGCAGGGACAGCAGAGACC. Supplemented by reference TRBV19 and TRBJ2-5, the full variable domain reads DGGITQSPKYLFRKEGQNVTLSCEQNLNHDAMYWYRQDPGQGLRLIYYSQIVNDFQKGDIAEGYSVSREKKESFPLTVTSAQKNPTAFYLCASSIAGTAETQYFGPGTRLLVL.

Note on this clone: The read ends 3 residues early relative to the CDR3; the germline J gene fills the gap. The chain employs TRBV7-9 and TRBJ2-3; D not certain. The germline V gene has CDR1 SEHNR and CDR2 FQNEAQ (reference sequence). The CDR3 spans 15 residues. Trimming removed 4 bases from V and 0 bases from J, with 11 bases in between. The CDR3 DNA, read in part, is TGTGCCAGCAGCTCACCCAGTCTTAGCACAGATACG. It yields the protein CASSSPSLSTDT. The full CDR3 sequence reads CASSSPSLSTDTQYF.

Comment on this clone: The sequence runs out 3 residues before the end of the CDR3; the remainder is reconstructed from the germline J gene. V and J are TRBV19 and TRBJ2-3; 9 bases match TRBD1. This CDR3 has 18 residues. Germline assignment: CDR1 LNHDA and CDR2 SQIVND (reference sequence). After removal of 5 bases from V and 0 bases from J, the junction contained 12 bases not matched to a gene. This chain's CDR3 is CASSEGQGGPASTDTQYF. The DNA read from the CDR3 is TGTGCCAGTAGTGAGGGACAGGGTGGGCCTGCTAGCACAGATACG.

Regarding this clone: The read stops 3 residues short of the end of the CDR3; the missing end is completed from the germline J gene. The chain employs TRBV2 and TRBJ2-7, with D possibly TRBD1 on 6 matching bases. Trimming left V 8 bases short and J 6 bases short, with 23 bases between. Looked up from germline, CDR1 is SNHLY and CDR2 is FYNNEI. The CDR3 has 15 amino acids. The covered CDR3 bases are TGTGCCAGCCTGCAACCAGATACAGGGCGGTCCGAG. Amino acids: CASLQPDTGRSE. The entire CDR3 protein reads CASLQPDTGRSEQYF.

Concerning this clone: The observed sequence ends 3 residues before the CDR3 terminus, with the missing tail filled in from the germline J gene. The rearrangement joins TRBV6-2 or TRBV6-3 to TRBJ2-1, with D uncertain. V lost 0 bases, J lost 7 bases, and 10 bases lay in between. Per the germline V gene, CDR1 is MNHEY and CDR2 is SVGEGT. The CDR3 consists of 14 residues. Partial CDR3 DNA: TGTGCCAGCAGTTACTCGCTGGAAGGGAATGAG. This codes for CASSYSLEGNE. The whole CDR3 region reads CASSYSLEGNEQFF.

The CDR3 sequence is CASSFSARYNEQFF. CDR3 DNA, as far as it was read: TGTGCCAGCAGTTTTAGCGCAAGATACAATGAG. The chain combines TRBV27 with TRBJ2-1; perhaps TRBD2 as D (5 bases). The DNA ends 3 residues before the CDR3 does, and the rest of the CDR3 is filled in from the germline J gene. The CDR3 is made up of 14 amino acids. The ends were cut back, 3 bases at V and 4 bases at J, with 10 bases in the middle. Germline CDR1 is MNHEY and CDR2 is SMNVEV (reference sequence).

As regards this clone: The read finishes 3 residues shy of the CDR3 end, and the germline J gene is used to complete it. This chain uses TRBV14 with TRBJ2-1; the match to TRBD2 covers 8 bases. This CDR3 spans 14 amino acids. Germline CDR1 SGHDN, CDR2 FVKESK. Losses at the gene ends were 5 bases for V and 9 bases for J; bases not matched to a gene: 9. CDR3 DNA (partial): TGTGCCAGCAGCGCCATCGGGGGGGCGAGTGAG. It yields the protein CASSAIGGASE. The full CDR3 is CASSAIGGASEQFF.

A note on this clone: The read is 3 residues too short to cover the CDR3 end, so that end is filled in from the germline J gene. The chain is built from TRBV30 and TRBJ1-5; 9 bases fit TRBD1. The CDR3 has 14 amino acids. Germline assignment: CDR1 GTSNPN and CDR2 SVGIG (reference sequence). Trimming at V came to 2 bases and at J to 5 bases, leaving 4 bases not matched to a gene. The CDR3 is CAWSRDRADQPQHF. The DNA read from the CDR3 is TGTGCCTGGAGTAGGGACAGGGCAGATCAGCCC. The full variable domain, completed using reference TRBV30 and TRBJ1-5, is SQTIHQWPATLVQPVGSPLSLECTVEGTSNPNLYWYRQAAGRGLQLLFYSVGIGQISSEVPQNLSASRPQDRQFILSSKKLLLSDSGFYLCAWSRDRADQPQHFGDGTRLSIL.

Points on this clone: The CDR3 is cut off 3 residues early in the read; its end comes from the germline J gene. This chain joins TRBV6-2 or TRBV6-3 and TRBJ1-6, with 9 bases fitting TRBD1. The CDR3 length is 14 residues. The junction had 3 bases not matched to a gene; V was cut back by 5 bases and J by 7 bases. Germline lookup yields CDR1 MNHEY and CDR2 SVGEGT. The CDR3 DNA, read in part, is TGTGCCAGCAGTCAAGACAGGGGGAATTCACCC. Translated, it gives CASSQDRGNSP. The complete CDR3 protein is CASSQDRGNSPLHF.

The sequenced CDR3 bases are TGTGCCAGCAGCAAATCCCCCCCACAAGAGACC. Encoded protein: CASSKSPPQET. The whole CDR3 reads CASSKSPPQETQYF. The chain employs TRBV7-2 and TRBJ2-5, with D hard to call. The CDR3 end lies 3 residues beyond the end of the read and is filled in from the germline J gene. CDR1 is SGHTA, CDR2 FQGNSA, per germline. CDR3 length: 14 amino acids. The V gene lost 5 bases and the J gene lost 2 bases, with 12 bases spanning the gap.

As regards this clone: From the germline J gene comes the end of the CDR3, since the read stops 3 residues before it. The chain recombines TRBV20-1 with TRBJ2-3; tentatively, D is TRBD2 (5 bases). Germline CDR1 and CDR2: DFQATT and SNEGSKA (reference sequence). This CDR3 comprises 14 residues. The germline V and J ends were trimmed by 5 bases and 5 bases, with 17 bases remaining between them. CDR3 DNA, as far as it was read: TGCAGTGCTTCACGGACTGAAGATCAAGATACG. Residues: CSASRTEDQDT. From start to end, the CDR3 is CSASRTEDQDTQYF.

A note on this clone: The sequenced fragment ends 3 residues before the CDR3 boundary, so the rest is inferred from the germline J gene. V gene TRBV7-2 combines with J gene TRBJ1-1, with D possibly being TRBD1 (6 bases). The CDR3 totals 15 residues. CDR1 and CDR2 from the germline V gene are SGHTA and FQGNSA. V shed 2 bases and J shed 1 base, with 11 bases lying between them. The CDR3: CASSLLGHANTEAFF. CDR3 DNA, as far as it was read: TGTGCCAGCAGCTTATTGGGACACGCGAACACTGAA. Variable domain in full (rest from reference TRBV7-2 and TRBJ1-1): GAGVSQSPSNKVTEKGKDVELRCDPISGHTALYWYRQSLGQGLEFLIYFQGNSAPDKSGLPSDRFSAERTGGSVSTLTIQRTQQEDSAVYLCASSLLGHANTEAFFGQGTRLTVV.

In the case of this clone: The read finishes 3 residues shy of the CDR3 end, and the germline J gene is used to complete it. V gene TRBV7-3 combines with J gene TRBJ1-1; tentative D call: TRBD1 (6 bases). V lost 1 base to trimming and J lost 1 base, with 10 bases between them. The CDR3 is made up of 15 amino acids. Germline V gene sequence: CDR1 SGHTA, CDR2 FQGTGA. CDR3 sequence reads: CASSLRGGKNTEAFF. CDR3 DNA, as far as it was read: TGTGCCAGCAGCTTAAGAGGGGGAAAGAACACTGAA.

A remark on this clone: Read sequence stops 3 residues before the CDR3 end, and the germline J gene provides the missing end. The chain uses TRBV19 and TRBJ2-7; TRBD2 matches at 14 bases. This CDR3 region has 16 residues. J was trimmed by 2 bases and V by 5 bases; bases with no gene match: 5. CDR1 is LNHDA, CDR2 SQIVND, per germline (reference sequence). The sequenced part of the CDR3 DNA is TGTGCCAGTAGTGCGGGACTAGCGGGAGACGCCTACGAG. Translation: CASSAGLAGDAYE. The whole CDR3 protein reads CASSAGLAGDAYEQYF.

In the case of this clone: The read stops 3 residues short of the end of the CDR3; the missing end is completed from the germline J gene. This chain links TRBV5-1 with TRBJ2-1; 7 bases map to TRBD2. Germline CDR1 reads SGHRS; CDR2 reads YFSETQ. This CDR3 contains 16 residues. The V segment lost 4 bases and the J segment 1 base; nucleotides outside the gene matches: 8. The CDR3 is CASSTSLARSYNEQFF. Partial CDR3 DNA: TGCGCCAGCAGCACCTCACTAGCGAGGTCCTACAATGAG.

In regard to this clone: The CDR3 end lies 3 residues beyond the end of the read and is filled in from the germline J gene. V and J are TRBV7-9 and TRBJ2-7; 12 nucleotides match TRBD2. The CDR3 contains 14 residues. Germline V lookup: CDR1 SEHNR, CDR2 FQNEAQ (reference sequence). The V segment lost 5 bases and the J segment 2 bases; nucleotides outside the gene matches: 1. CDR3 sequence reads: CASSPSGGAYEQYF. The covered CDR3 bases are TGTGCCAGCAGCCCTAGCGGGGGGGCCTACGAG.

CDR3 region: CSAIPLQGGETQYF. Incomplete CDR3 DNA: TGCAGTGCTATCCCCTTACAGGGGGGAGAGACC. This chain connects TRBV20-1 to TRBJ2-5; 8 bases line up with TRBD1. The read stops 3 residues short of the end of the CDR3; the missing end is completed from the germline J gene. The CDR3 spans 14 residues. Per germline, CDR1 DFQATT and CDR2 SNEGSKA (reference sequence). The V and J ends lost 4 bases and 4 bases, in that order; junction bases with no gene match: 8.

For this clone: The CDR3 is cut off 3 residues early in the read; its end comes from the germline J gene. The gene calls are TRBV7-9 and TRBJ2-3; D is unresolved. V was trimmed by 6 bases and J by 2 bases, leaving 6 bases between them. This CDR3 is 12 amino acids long. Germline CDR1 and CDR2: SEHNR and FQNEAQ (reference sequence). The CDR3 loop reads CASRLITDTQYF. The covered CDR3 bases are TGTGCCAGCAGACTAATCACAGATACG.

Of note for this clone: The read halts 3 residues ahead of the CDR3 end, with the missing end drawn from the germline J gene. The chain recombines TRBV19 with TRBJ2-3; perhaps TRBD2 as D (6 bases). The CDR3 runs to 16 residues. V dropped 0 bases and J dropped 4 bases, with 14 bases sitting between them. CDR1 is LNHDA, CDR2 SQIVND, per germline (reference sequence). CDR3 DNA, as far as it was read: TGTGCCAGTAGTATAGATCAGGGACTCCAGGCAGATACG. Protein sequence: CASSIDQGLQADT. The CDR3 reads in full as CASSIDQGLQADTQYF.

About this clone itself: Sequencing ends 3 residues short of the CDR3 end; the germline J gene provides the rest. The rearrangement uses TRBV7-9 and TRBJ1-4; 8 bases match TRBD1. CDR1 is SEHNR and CDR2 is FQNEAQ in the germline V gene (reference sequence). The CDR3 extends over 15 amino acids. The trim removed 5 bases at V and 7 bases at J, leaving 9 bases unmatched. The CDR3 bases that were read are TGTGCCAGCAGCCCCCGACAGGGGAAGGGTGAAAAA. The encoded protein is CASSPRQGKGEK. The full CDR3 is CASSPRQGKGEKLFF.

Concerning this clone: The DNA ends 3 residues before the CDR3 does, and the rest of the CDR3 is filled in from the germline J gene. The chain joins TRBV13 to TRBJ2-3; 9 nucleotides agree with TRBD2. V lost 0 bases to trimming and J lost 0 bases; unmatched junction nucleotides: 1. CDR3 length equals 16 residues. Per germline, CDR1 PRHDT and CDR2 FYEKMQ (reference sequence). Incomplete CDR3 DNA: TGTGCCAGCAGCTTAGGCCTAGCGGGAAGCACAGATACG. Protein: CASSLGLAGSTDT. The full CDR3 protein is CASSLGLAGSTDTQYF.